The rows below give T cell receptor beta chains drawn from one sample of a study of blood T cell repertoires in COVID-19. The table came from immunoSEQ multiplex PCR; TCRdb's copy has only in-frame clones and leaves some out. The data hold 25,000 to 35,000 clones, with 75% to 90% observed a single time. Material for sequencing was peripheral blood. The origin of the receptors is a human donor in a cohort sampled during active COVID-19. Each CDR3 is given with its conserved first and last residue. The D gene is left open where the match is weak. Part of the rows lack a size; the others show once, few, many or a class for expanded clones.

>TRBD2|NA|TRBV6-5|14|TRBJ2-7
CASSRTPGGNEQYF
TGTGCCAGCAGTCGAACCCCGGGAGGGAACGAGCAGTACTTC
>TRBD2|NA|TRBV19|14|TRBJ2-1
CASSDGTTVNEQFF
TGTGCCAGTAGTGATGGGACTACTGTCAATGAGCAGTTCTTC
>NA|NA|TRBV5-1|14|TRBJ2-1
CASSLAQIPNEQFF
TGCGCCAGCAGCTTGGCTCAGATACCTAATGAGCAGTTCTTC
>TRBD2|NA|TRBV3-1/TRBV3-2|17|TRBJ2-1
CASSRGSGTSERNEQFF
TGTGCCAGCAGCCGGGGATCGGGGACTAGCGAACGGAATGAGCAGTTCTTC
>NA|NA|TRBV14|12|TRBJ2-3
CASSQDANTQYF
TGTGCCAGCAGCCAAGATGCGAATACGCAGTATTTT
>TRBD1|NA|TRBV12-3/TRBV12-4|12|TRBJ1-2
CASSTGQGHYTF
TGTGCCAGCAGTACCGGACAGGGGCACTACACCTTC
>TRBD2|few|TRBV24-1|14|TRBJ2-1
CATRGTSGGNEQFF
TGTGCCACCAGAGGGACTAGCGGCGGGAATGAGCAGTTCTTC
>NA|NA|TRBV19|12|TRBJ2-5
CASSMGAETQYF
TGTGCCAGTAGTATGGGGGCAGAGACCCAGTACTTC
>TRBD1|NA|TRBV10-2|16|TRBJ2-2
CASSDPDRLNTGELFF
TGCGCCAGCAGTGACCCGGACAGGTTGAACACCGGGGAGCTGTTTTTT
>NA|once|TRBV30|11|TRBJ1-1
CAWRRVTEAFF
TGTGCCTGGAGGAGGGTCACTGAAGCTTTCTTT
>NA|once|TRBV21-1|15|TRBJ1-4
CASSKGRAGGEKLFF
TGTGCCAGCAGCAAAGGTCGCGCAGGTGGTGAAAAACTGTTTTTT
>NA|few|TRBV7-9|12|TRBJ1-5
CASSSGDQPQHF
TGTGCCAGCAGCTCCGGGGATCAGCCCCAGCATTTT
>NA|NA|TRBV30|12|TRBJ2-3
CAWTAGADTQYF
TGTGCCTGGACTGCAGGTGCAGATACGCAGTATTTT
>TRBD1|NA|TRBV5-1|13|TRBJ2-1
CASSEGQYNEQFF
TGCGCCAGCAGCGAGGGACAGTACAATGAGCAGTTCTTC
>TRBD1|few|TRBV6-5|14|TRBJ2-7
CASSPGQGGYEQYF
TGTGCCAGCAGTCCCGGACAGGGAGGCTACGAGCAGTACTTC
>NA|NA|TRBV11-2|15|TRBJ1-6
CASSLAGQYNSPLHF
TGTGCCAGCAGCTTAGCCGGACAGTATAATTCACCCCTCCACTTT
>NA|NA|TRBV9|12|TRBJ2-1
CASSVQGDEQFF
TGTGCCAGCAGCGTACAAGGGGATGAGCAGTTCTTC
>NA|NA|TRBV3-1/TRBV3-2|13|TRBJ2-5
CASSQGIQETQYF
TGTGCCAGCAGCCAAGGTATCCAAGAGACCCAGTACTTC
>NA|NA|TRBV6-1|12|TRBJ2-1
CASSELGRGQFF
TGTGCCAGCAGTGAACTAGGTAGAGGACAGTTCTTC
>NA|few|TRBV7-9|11|TRBJ2-7
CASSHSGEQYF
TGTGCCAGCAGCCACAGTGGGGAGCAGTACTTC
>TRBD2|NA|TRBV5-6|15|TRBJ2-7
CASSGVAGGFYEQYF
TGTGCCAGCAGCGGGGTGGCGGGAGGGTTCTACGAGCAGTACTTC
>NA|NA|TRBV7-6|17|TRBJ2-3
CASSPAGRGGGADTQYF
TGTGCCAGCAGCCCGGCGGGTAGAGGCGGCGGTGCAGATACGCAGTATTTT
>TRBD1|NA|TRBV5-1|15|TRBJ2-7
CASSLGFTGDYEQYF
TGCGCCAGCAGCTTGGGGTTTACAGGGGACTACGAGCAGTACTTC
>TRBD1|NA|TRBV19|13|TRBJ2-3
CASSKTGSDTQYF
TGTGCCAGTAGCAAGACAGGGTCCGATACGCAGTATTTT
>TRBD2|once|TRBV10-3|13|TRBJ2-3
CASSSGSPDTQYF
TGTGCCAGTTCGAGCGGGAGCCCAGATACGCAGTATTTT
>NA|NA|TRBV18|13|TRBJ2-2
CASSGRQTGELFF
TGTGCCAGCTCAGGCCGACAAACCGGGGAGCTGTTTTTT
>NA|NA|TRBV6-5|14|TRBJ2-3
CASSPGRGTDTQYF
TGTGCCAGCAGTCCGGGGAGGGGGACAGATACGCAGTATTTT
>TRBD2|NA|TRBV18|15|TRBJ2-1
CASSLRSGRGNEQFF
TGTGCCAGCTCACTAAGAAGCGGGAGAGGCAATGAGCAGTTCTTC
>TRBD1|NA|TRBV6-2/TRBV6-3|16|TRBJ1-2
CASIPEDRGHNYGYTF
TGTGCCAGCATCCCGGAGGACAGGGGCCACAACTATGGCTACACCTTC
>NA|once|TRBV12-2|18|TRBJ2-3
CASRLPPARGHSTDTQYF
TGTGCAAGTCGCTTACCGCCGGCACGCGGGCACAGCACAGATACGCAGTATTTT
>NA|NA|TRBV30|13|TRBJ1-5
CAWSHQRGQPQHF
TGTGCCTGGAGTCATCAGAGGGGGCAGCCCCAGCATTTT
>NA|NA|TRBV20-1|14|TRBJ2-5
CSASLQRVPETQYF
TGCAGTGCTAGTTTACAGCGGGTCCCAGAGACCCAGTACTTC
>TRBD2|NA|TRBV28|16|TRBJ2-1
CASSLFGGSSYNEQFF
TGTGCCAGCAGTTTATTCGGCGGGAGCTCCTACAATGAGCAGTTCTTC
>TRBD2|once|TRBV19|20|TRBJ2-1
CASSIVAYTSGRSPTNEQFF
TGTGCCAGTAGTATAGTGGCCTATACTAGCGGGAGATCTCCCACGAATGAGCAGTTCTTC
>NA|NA|TRBV18|12|TRBJ1-2
CASSPENYGYTF
TGTGCCAGCTCACCAGAGAACTATGGCTACACCTTC
>TRBD1|NA|TRBV18|14|TRBJ1-2
CASSPGQGNYGYTF
TGTGCCAGCTCACCGGGACAGGGGAACTATGGCTACACCTTC
>NA|NA|TRBV19|15|TRBJ2-5
CASSTPLGVGETQYF
TGTGCCAGTAGTACGCCCTTAGGGGTAGGGGAGACCCAGTACTTC
>NA|NA|TRBV18|13|TRBJ1-2
CASSPGGADGYTF
TGTGCCAGCTCACCCGGGGGGGCCGATGGCTACACCTTC
>TRBD2|NA|TRBV19|15|TRBJ2-7
CASSITSGGPAEQYF
TGTGCCAGTAGTATTACCAGCGGGGGTCCTGCCGAGCAGTACTTC
>TRBD1|NA|TRBV5-6|17|TRBJ1-5
CASSFSGTGFSNQPQHF
TGTGCCAGCAGCTTTTCCGGGACAGGCTTTAGCAATCAGCCCCAGCATTTT
>TRBD2|NA|TRBV3-1/TRBV3-2|16|TRBJ2-7
CASSLLGLAGVDEQYF
TGTGCCAGCAGCCTCTTAGGGCTAGCGGGGGTCGACGAGCAGTACTTC
>NA|NA|TRBV6-1|14|TRBJ1-2
CASSEGSGFYGYTF
TGTGCCAGCAGTGAAGGATCAGGGTTCTATGGCTACACCTTC
>TRBD1|few|TRBV5-6|15|TRBJ2-2
CASSTGQANTGELFF
TGTGCCAGCAGCACGGGACAGGCGAACACCGGGGAGCTGTTTTTT
>TRBD2|NA|TRBV18|19|TRBJ2-7
CASSPVGYRTSGRSYEQYF
TGTGCCAGCTCACCGGTCGGGTATCGGACTAGCGGGAGGTCCTACGAGCAGTACTTC
>NA|NA|TRBV5-4|15|TRBJ2-7
CASSLAGTLSYEQYF
TGTGCCAGCAGCTTGGCCGGGACACTCTCCTACGAGCAGTACTTC
>NA|NA|TRBV29-1|13|TRBJ2-5
CSVEGGVAETQYF
TGCAGCGTTGAAGGGGGGGTGGCGGAGACCCAGTACTTC
>NA|NA|TRBV7-9|13|TRBJ1-1
CASSLALGDEAFF
TGTGCCAGCAGCTTAGCTCTCGGGGATGAAGCTTTCTTT
>NA|once|TRBV11-2|14|TRBJ2-7
CASSLERSPYEQYF
TGTGCCAGCAGCTTGGAGAGGTCCCCCTACGAGCAGTACTTC
>TRBD2|NA|TRBV27|16|TRBJ2-1
CASSLLSGLADNEQFF
TGTGCCAGCAGTTTATTGTCGGGACTAGCGGACAATGAGCAGTTCTTC
>TRBD1|NA|TRBV5-1|15|TRBJ1-2
CASSFGGTDNYGYTF
TGCGCCAGCAGCTTTGGTGGGACAGATAACTATGGCTACACCTTC
>NA|NA|TRBV12-3/TRBV12-4|13|TRBJ1-1
CASSSTENTEAFF
TGTGCCAGCAGTTCTACAGAAAACACTGAAGCTTTCTTT
>TRBD1|few|TRBV9|15|TRBJ1-1
CASSEGQGAPTEAFF
TGTGCCAGCAGCGAGGGACAGGGGGCGCCCACTGAAGCTTTCTTT
>NA|NA|TRBV5-6|14|TRBJ2-5
CASSLGASQETQYF
TGTGCCAGCAGCCTGGGGGCAAGCCAAGAGACCCAGTACTTC
>TRBD2|NA|TRBV7-3|19|TRBJ2-1
CASSLNGGSSWSSYNEQFF
TGTGCCAGCAGCTTAAATGGCGGGAGTTCCTGGAGCTCCTACAATGAGCAGTTCTTC
>TRBD2|once|TRBV6-2/TRBV6-3|20|TRBJ2-7
CASSYPLGTSGSGYAYEQYF
TGTGCCAGCAGTTACCCCCTAGGGACTAGCGGGAGTGGCTATGCCTACGAGCAGTACTTC
>NA|few|TRBV30|14|TRBJ1-6
CAWSPRGDHSPLHF
TGTGCCTGGAGTCCTAGGGGCGACCATTCACCCCTCCACTTT
>TRBD1|once|TRBV11-2|16|TRBJ2-3
CASSARQGGLTDTQYF
TGTGCCAGCAGCGCTCGACAGGGGGGATTGACAGATACGCAGTATTTT
>TRBD1|once|TRBV29-1|17|TRBJ1-1
CSFNRGLNPHENTEAFF
TGCAGCTTCAACAGGGGGCTAAATCCCCACGAGAACACTGAAGCTTTCTTT
>NA|NA|TRBV12-3/TRBV12-4|13|TRBJ1-1
CASTLPLNTEAFF
TGTGCCAGCACCCTCCCCCTGAACACTGAAGCTTTCTTT